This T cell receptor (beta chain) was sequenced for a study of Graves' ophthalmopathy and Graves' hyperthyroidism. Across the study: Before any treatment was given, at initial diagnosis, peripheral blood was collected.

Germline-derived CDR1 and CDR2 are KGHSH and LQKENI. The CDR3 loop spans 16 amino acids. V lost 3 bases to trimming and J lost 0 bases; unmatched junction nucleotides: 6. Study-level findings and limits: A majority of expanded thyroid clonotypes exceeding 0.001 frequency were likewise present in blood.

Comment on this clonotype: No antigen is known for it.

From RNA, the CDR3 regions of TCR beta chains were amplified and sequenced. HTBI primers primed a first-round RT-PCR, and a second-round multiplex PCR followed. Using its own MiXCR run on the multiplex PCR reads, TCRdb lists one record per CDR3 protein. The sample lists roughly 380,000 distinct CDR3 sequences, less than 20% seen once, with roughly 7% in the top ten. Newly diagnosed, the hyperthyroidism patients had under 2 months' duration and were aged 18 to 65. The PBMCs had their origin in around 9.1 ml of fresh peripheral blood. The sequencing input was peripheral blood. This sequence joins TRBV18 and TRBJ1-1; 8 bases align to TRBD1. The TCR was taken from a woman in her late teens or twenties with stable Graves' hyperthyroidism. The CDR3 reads CASSPGTGRVNTEAFF. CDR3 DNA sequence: TGTGCCAGCTCACCCGGGACAGGCAGGGTGAACACTGAAGCTTTCTTT.